These T cell receptor beta chains were read from a single sample in a study of blood T cell repertoires in COVID-19. Method: immunoSEQ multiplex PCR; TCRdb's copy keeps in-frame clones and lacks some. The table records more than 300,000 clones, roughly 86% of them present only once. The sequenced sample was peripheral blood. These receptor sequences come from a woman in her twenties or thirties with COVID-19, enrolled during active disease. CDR3s include the opening cysteine and the closing phenylalanine or tryptophan. The D gene is left open where the match is weak. The size of a clone is reported for some rows only, either as once, few or many, or as a class for expanded clones.

cdr3_aa: CASSWTTGEADGYTF
cdr3_nt: TGTGCCAGCAGCTGGACGACAGGGGAGGCTGATGGCTACACCTTC
clone_size: .
d_call: TRBD1
j_call: TRBJ1-2
cdr3_length: 15
v_call: TRBV11-2

cdr3_aa: CASSLNRLNTEAFF
cdr3_nt: TGTGCCAGCAGCTTAAACAGGTTGAACACTGAAGCTTTCTTT
clone_size: .
d_call: .
j_call: TRBJ1-1
cdr3_length: 14
v_call: TRBV7-2

cdr3_aa: CASSPDGEYGYTF
cdr3_nt: TGTGCCAGCAGCCCAGACGGGGAATATGGCTACACCTTC
clone_size: .
d_call: .
j_call: TRBJ1-2
cdr3_length: 13
v_call: TRBV7-9

cdr3_aa: CAWSVDRGTNEKLFF
cdr3_nt: TGTGCCTGGAGTGTTGACAGGGGGACTAATGAAAAACTGTTTTTT
clone_size: .
d_call: TRBD1
j_call: TRBJ1-4
cdr3_length: 15
v_call: TRBV30

cdr3_aa: CASSQGKGVDRVYGYTF
cdr3_nt: TGCGCCAGCAGCCAAGGGAAGGGGGTGGACAGGGTATATGGCTACACCTTC
clone_size: .
d_call: TRBD1
j_call: TRBJ1-2
cdr3_length: 17
v_call: TRBV4-1

cdr3_aa: CSVDGSGGSNEQFF
cdr3_nt: TGCAGCGTTGACGGGAGCGGGGGGAGCAATGAGCAGTTCTTC
clone_size: .
d_call: TRBD2
j_call: TRBJ2-1
cdr3_length: 14
v_call: TRBV29-1

cdr3_aa: CASTPRDTEQFF
cdr3_nt: TGTGCCAGCACCCCCCGGGATACTGAGCAGTTCTTC
clone_size: .
d_call: .
j_call: TRBJ2-1
cdr3_length: 12
v_call: TRBV28

cdr3_aa: CAVRDARGGDTIYF
cdr3_nt: TGTGCCGTCAGGGATGCTCGGGGGGGAGACACCATATATTTT
clone_size: few
d_call: .
j_call: TRBJ1-3
cdr3_length: 14
v_call: TRBV6-5

cdr3_aa: CASSLALTGTHEQFF
cdr3_nt: TGTGCCAGCAGCTTAGCGCTAACGGGTACGCATGAGCAGTTCTTC
clone_size: .
d_call: .
j_call: TRBJ2-1
cdr3_length: 15
v_call: TRBV7-2

cdr3_aa: CASSSAIAGGELFF
cdr3_nt: TGTGCCAGCAGCTCGGCGATAGCCGGCGGGGAGCTGTTTTTT
clone_size: .
d_call: .
j_call: TRBJ2-2
cdr3_length: 14
v_call: TRBV7-2

cdr3_aa: CASSLGQGASDTQYF
cdr3_nt: TGTGCCAGCAGCTTGGGACAGGGGGCCTCAGATACGCAGTATTTT
clone_size: .
d_call: TRBD1
j_call: TRBJ2-3
cdr3_length: 15
v_call: TRBV7-7

cdr3_aa: CASSLRPGTGVYEQFF
cdr3_nt: TGTGCCAGCAGCCTAAGACCCGGGACAGGGGTTTATGAGCAGTTCTTC
clone_size: once
d_call: TRBD1
j_call: TRBJ2-1
cdr3_length: 16
v_call: TRBV11-2

cdr3_aa: CASSLAGLAYEQYF
cdr3_nt: TGTGCCAGCAGCTTAGCAGGGTTAGCCTACGAGCAGTACTTC
clone_size: .
d_call: .
j_call: TRBJ2-7
cdr3_length: 14
v_call: TRBV11-2

cdr3_aa: CASSLEGGISPLHF
cdr3_nt: TGTGCCAGCAGCTTAGAGGGGGGGATTTCACCCCTCCACTTT
clone_size: .
d_call: .
j_call: TRBJ1-6
cdr3_length: 14
v_call: TRBV7-9

cdr3_aa: CASSSRQGNQPQHF
cdr3_nt: TGTGCCAGCAGCTCGAGACAGGGCAATCAGCCCCAGCATTTT
clone_size: once
d_call: .
j_call: TRBJ1-5
cdr3_length: 14
v_call: TRBV7-2

cdr3_aa: CASSSTSGSYEQYF
cdr3_nt: TGCGCCAGCAGCTCGACTAGCGGGAGCTACGAGCAGTACTTC
clone_size: .
d_call: TRBD2
j_call: TRBJ2-7
cdr3_length: 14
v_call: TRBV5-1

cdr3_aa: CASSSDGGNYGYTF
cdr3_nt: TGCGCCAGCAGCTCGGACGGGGGAAACTATGGCTACACCTTC
clone_size: .
d_call: .
j_call: TRBJ1-2
cdr3_length: 14
v_call: TRBV5-1

cdr3_aa: CASSLKIGTGNTEAFF
cdr3_nt: TGTGCCAGCTCTCTTAAAATTGGGACAGGGAACACTGAAGCTTTCTTT
clone_size: few
d_call: TRBD1
j_call: TRBJ1-1
cdr3_length: 16
v_call: TRBV5-6

cdr3_aa: CASRSGAAPYEQYF
cdr3_nt: TGTGCCAGCAGAAGCGGGGCCGCCCCCTACGAGCAGTACTTC
clone_size: .
d_call: TRBD2
j_call: TRBJ2-7
cdr3_length: 14
v_call: TRBV28

cdr3_aa: CASSLEHTDTQYF
cdr3_nt: TGTGCCAGCAGTTTAGAGCACACAGATACGCAGTATTTT
clone_size: .
d_call: .
j_call: TRBJ2-3
cdr3_length: 13
v_call: TRBV28

cdr3_aa: CASSLRTGKNIQYF
cdr3_nt: TGTGCCAGCTCATTACGGACAGGGAAAAACATTCAGTACTTC
clone_size: .
d_call: TRBD1
j_call: TRBJ2-4
cdr3_length: 14
v_call: TRBV18

cdr3_aa: CASSQEGDDNEQFF
cdr3_nt: TGTGCCAGCAGCCAAGAGGGCGACGACAATGAGCAGTTCTTC
clone_size: .
d_call: .
j_call: TRBJ2-1
cdr3_length: 14
v_call: TRBV4-2

cdr3_aa: CASRTGGQGQPQHF
cdr3_nt: TGTGCCAGCAGGACGGGGGGGCAGGGTCAGCCCCAGCATTTT
clone_size: .
d_call: .
j_call: TRBJ1-5
cdr3_length: 14
v_call: TRBV27

cdr3_aa: CASRAGGTVFNYGYTF
cdr3_nt: TGTGCCTCAAGAGCGGGCGGGACAGTGTTTAACTATGGCTACACCTTC
clone_size: .
d_call: TRBD1
j_call: TRBJ1-2
cdr3_length: 16
v_call: TRBV28

cdr3_aa: CASSPGQGYGYTF
cdr3_nt: TGTGCCAGCAGCCCGGGACAGGGCTATGGCTACACCTTC
clone_size: .
d_call: TRBD1
j_call: TRBJ1-2
cdr3_length: 13
v_call: TRBV5-4

cdr3_aa: CASSTTSGGRETQYF
cdr3_nt: TGTGCCAGCTCAACGACTAGCGGGGGGCGGGAGACCCAGTACTTC
clone_size: many
d_call: TRBD2
j_call: TRBJ2-5
cdr3_length: 15
v_call: TRBV6-5

cdr3_aa: CASSAGLAEETQYF
cdr3_nt: TGTGCCAGCAGCGCGGGACTAGCGGAAGAGACCCAGTACTTC
clone_size: .
d_call: TRBD2
j_call: TRBJ2-5
cdr3_length: 14
v_call: TRBV9

cdr3_aa: CASSPRTSGRNTDTQYF
cdr3_nt: TGTGCCAGCAGTCCCCGGACTAGCGGCCGAAACACAGATACGCAGTATTTT
clone_size: .
d_call: TRBD2
j_call: TRBJ2-3
cdr3_length: 17
v_call: TRBV28

cdr3_aa: CASRIIGAPGEGYTF
cdr3_nt: TGTGCCAGCAGGATAATAGGGGCCCCGGGTGAGGGCTACACCTTC
clone_size: few
d_call: .
j_call: TRBJ1-2
cdr3_length: 15
v_call: TRBV6-5

cdr3_aa: CASSQLTGAGGAFF
cdr3_nt: TGCGCCAGCAGCCAGTTGACAGGGGCGGGTGGGGCTTTCTTT
clone_size: .
d_call: TRBD1
j_call: TRBJ1-1
cdr3_length: 14
v_call: TRBV4-1

cdr3_aa: CASSPPTGLGYGYTF
cdr3_nt: TGTGCCAGCTCACCGCCGACAGGGCTCGGCTATGGCTACACCTTC
clone_size: .
d_call: TRBD1
j_call: TRBJ1-2
cdr3_length: 15
v_call: TRBV18

cdr3_aa: CASSQGSEYGYTF
cdr3_nt: TGTGCCAGCAGCCAAGGGTCGGAGTATGGCTACACCTTC
clone_size: .
d_call: .
j_call: TRBJ1-2
cdr3_length: 13
v_call: TRBV4-2

cdr3_aa: CASSLGPRGNTIYF
cdr3_nt: TGTGCCAGCAGCTTAGGCCCGCGGGGAAACACCATATATTTT
clone_size: .
d_call: .
j_call: TRBJ1-3
cdr3_length: 14
v_call: TRBV11-2

cdr3_aa: CAWSVPGDGNQPQHF
cdr3_nt: TGTGCCTGGAGTGTACCAGGGGATGGCAATCAGCCCCAGCATTTT
clone_size: .
d_call: .
j_call: TRBJ1-5
cdr3_length: 15
v_call: TRBV30

cdr3_aa: CASSLSGGATQYF
cdr3_nt: TGTGCCAGCAGCTTAAGCGGGGGGGCGACCCAGTACTTC
clone_size: .
d_call: TRBD2
j_call: TRBJ2-5
cdr3_length: 13
v_call: TRBV7-9

cdr3_aa: CASNRGDRDHSPLHF
cdr3_nt: TGTGCCAGCAACCGGGGGGACAGGGATCATTCACCCCTCCACTTT
clone_size: .
d_call: TRBD1
j_call: TRBJ1-6
cdr3_length: 15
v_call: TRBV5-6

cdr3_aa: CASSSAVGGDTQYF
cdr3_nt: TGTGCCAGCAGTTCCGCCGTGGGGGGAGATACGCAGTATTTT
clone_size: once
d_call: .
j_call: TRBJ2-3
cdr3_length: 14
v_call: TRBV27

cdr3_aa: CASRQLAGGLYEQYF
cdr3_nt: TGTGCCAGCCGCCAACTAGCGGGGGGGCTCTACGAGCAGTACTTC
clone_size: .
d_call: TRBD2
j_call: TRBJ2-7
cdr3_length: 15
v_call: TRBV6-5

cdr3_aa: CASSLVGGGRAGQPQHF
cdr3_nt: TGTGCCAGCAGTTTAGTGGGTGGGGGCAGGGCTGGACAGCCCCAGCATTTT
clone_size: .
d_call: .
j_call: TRBJ1-5
cdr3_length: 17
v_call: TRBV27

cdr3_aa: CASSLVTDYYGYTF
cdr3_nt: TGTGCCAGCAGCTTAGTCACGGACTACTATGGCTACACCTTC
clone_size: .
d_call: .
j_call: TRBJ1-2
cdr3_length: 14
v_call: TRBV7-9

cdr3_aa: CSVVRQGGNGYTF
cdr3_nt: TGCAGCGTTGTAAGACAGGGAGGAAATGGCTACACCTTC
clone_size: once
d_call: TRBD1
j_call: TRBJ1-2
cdr3_length: 13
v_call: TRBV29-1

cdr3_aa: CASSDRGGGDTQYF
cdr3_nt: TGTGCCAGCAGCGACCGTGGCGGGGGAGATACGCAGTATTTT
clone_size: .
d_call: TRBD2
j_call: TRBJ2-3
cdr3_length: 14
v_call: TRBV7-6

cdr3_aa: CASSIGRGELFF
cdr3_nt: TGTGCCAGTAGTATAGGGCGGGGGGAGCTGTTTTTT
clone_size: .
d_call: .
j_call: TRBJ2-2
cdr3_length: 12
v_call: TRBV19

cdr3_aa: CSVAGTSGSYEQYF
cdr3_nt: TGCAGCGTTGCCGGGACTAGCGGGTCCTACGAGCAGTACTTC
clone_size: .
d_call: TRBD2
j_call: TRBJ2-7
cdr3_length: 14
v_call: TRBV29-1

cdr3_aa: CASSPSIPGQGKNEQFF
cdr3_nt: TGCGCCAGCAGCCCCTCCATCCCCGGACAGGGGAAGAATGAGCAGTTCTTC
clone_size: .
d_call: TRBD1
j_call: TRBJ2-1
cdr3_length: 17
v_call: TRBV5-1

cdr3_aa: CASSWESVPNYGYTF
cdr3_nt: TGTGCCAGTAGTTGGGAGTCAGTACCTAACTATGGCTACACCTTC
clone_size: .
d_call: .
j_call: TRBJ1-2
cdr3_length: 15
v_call: TRBV19

cdr3_aa: CASSRFMGGNEQFF
cdr3_nt: TGTGCCAGCAGTCGATTCATGGGAGGGAATGAGCAGTTCTTC
clone_size: .
d_call: TRBD2
j_call: TRBJ2-1
cdr3_length: 14
v_call: TRBV28

cdr3_aa: CASSRGRNTEAFF
cdr3_nt: TGTGCCAGCAGTCGCGGGAGGAACACTGAAGCTTTCTTT
clone_size: .
d_call: .
j_call: TRBJ1-1
cdr3_length: 13
v_call: TRBV25-1

cdr3_aa: CASSENSYGYTF
cdr3_nt: TGCGCCAGCAGTGAGAACAGCTATGGCTACACCTTC
clone_size: .
d_call: .
j_call: TRBJ1-2
cdr3_length: 12
v_call: TRBV10-1

cdr3_aa: CATTGTGEEKLFF
cdr3_nt: TGTGCCACGACTGGGACAGGAGAGGAAAAACTGTTTTTT
clone_size: .
d_call: TRBD1
j_call: TRBJ1-4
cdr3_length: 13
v_call: TRBV24-1

cdr3_aa: CASSVTGGAYNEQFF
cdr3_nt: TGTGCCAGCAGTGTCACGGGGGGGGCCTACAATGAGCAGTTCTTC
clone_size: .
d_call: TRBD2
j_call: TRBJ2-1
cdr3_length: 15
v_call: TRBV2

cdr3_aa: CASSSGQGVYNEQFF
cdr3_nt: TGTGCCAGCAGCTCCGGACAGGGGGTCTACAATGAGCAGTTCTTC
clone_size: .
d_call: TRBD1
j_call: TRBJ2-1
cdr3_length: 15
v_call: TRBV9

cdr3_aa: CSVEGLAYNEQFF
cdr3_nt: TGCAGCGTTGAGGGACTAGCCTACAATGAGCAGTTCTTC
clone_size: few
d_call: TRBD2
j_call: TRBJ2-1
cdr3_length: 13
v_call: TRBV29-1